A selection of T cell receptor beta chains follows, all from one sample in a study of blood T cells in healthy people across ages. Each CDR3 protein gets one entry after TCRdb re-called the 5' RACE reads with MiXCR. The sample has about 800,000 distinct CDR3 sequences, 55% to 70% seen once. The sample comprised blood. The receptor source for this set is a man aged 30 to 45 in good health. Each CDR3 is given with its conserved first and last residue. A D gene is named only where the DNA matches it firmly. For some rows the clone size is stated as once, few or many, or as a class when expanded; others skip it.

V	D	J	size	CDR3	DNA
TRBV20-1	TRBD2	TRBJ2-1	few	CSATSGRAYNEQFF	TGCAGCGCGACTAGCGGGAGGGCTTACAATGAGCAGTTCTTC
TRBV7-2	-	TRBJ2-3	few	CASSSIASSTDTQYF	TGTGCCAGCAGTTCTATAGCCTCTAGCACAGATACGCAGTATTTT
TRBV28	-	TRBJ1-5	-	CASSLFTGYSHNQPQHF	TGTGCCAGCAGTTTGTTCACAGGGTATTCCCACAATCAGCCCCAGCATTTT
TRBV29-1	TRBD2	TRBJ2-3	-	CSVPHSGRGDTQYF	TGCAGCGTCCCACATAGCGGGAGAGGAGATACGCAGTATTTT
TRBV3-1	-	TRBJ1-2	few	CASSLSIQGGYGYTF	TGTGCCAGCAGCCTAAGTATACAGGGAGGCTATGGCTACACCTTC
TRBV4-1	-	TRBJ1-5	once	CASSQGRGSGPQHF	TGCGCCAGCAGCCAAGGCAGGGGCTCGGGACCCCAGCATTTT
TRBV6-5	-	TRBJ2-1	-	CASSQFGSGAYNEQFF	TGTGCCAGCAGCCAATTCGGGTCGGGAGCGTACAATGAGCAGTTCTTC
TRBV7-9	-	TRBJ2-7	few	CASSFEGPYEQYF	TGTGCCAGCAGCTTCGAGGGCCCCTACGAGCAGTACTTC
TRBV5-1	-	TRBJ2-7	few	CASSLESQGGSYEQYF	TGCGCCAGCAGCTTGGAGAGCCAGGGGGGCTCCTACGAGCAGTACTTC
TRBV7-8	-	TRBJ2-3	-	CASSIQGLDGDTQYF	TGTGCCAGCAGTATACAAGGGCTTGATGGAGATACGCAGTATTTT
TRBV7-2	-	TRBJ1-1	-	CTSSLSHGSAFF	TGTACCAGCAGCTTAAGCCACGGATCCGCTTTCTTT
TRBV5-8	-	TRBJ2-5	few	CASRTGWETQYF	TGTGCCAGCAGAACAGGGTGGGAGACCCAGTACTTC
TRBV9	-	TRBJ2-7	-	CASSVAAGLYEQYF	TGTGCCAGCAGCGTAGCTGCCGGTCTCTACGAGCAGTACTTC
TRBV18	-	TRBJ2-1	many	CASSPPDRSLNNEQFF	TGTGCCAGCTCACCACCCGACCGAAGCCTTAACAATGAGCAGTTCTTC
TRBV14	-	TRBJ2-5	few	CASSQFETQYF	TGTGCCAGCAGCCAGTTCGAGACCCAGTACTTC
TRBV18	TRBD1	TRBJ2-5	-	CASSPGQGIGETQYF	TGTGCCAGCTCACCGGGACAGGGGATCGGGGAGACCCAGTACTTC
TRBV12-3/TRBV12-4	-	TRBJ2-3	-	CASRWSLEPPQADTQYF	TGTGCCAGCAGGTGGTCCCTTGAGCCTCCCCAAGCAGATACGCAGTATTTT
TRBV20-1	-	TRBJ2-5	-	CSATGSVPRRETQYF	TGCAGTGCTACGGGAAGCGTCCCCCGAAGGGAGACCCAGTACTTC
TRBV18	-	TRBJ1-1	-	CASSPEYAEAFF	TGTGCCAGCTCACCGGAGTATGCTGAAGCTTTCTTT
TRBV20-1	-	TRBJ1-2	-	CSATDRPFYGYTF	TGCAGTGCAACTGACAGACCGTTCTATGGCTACACCTTC
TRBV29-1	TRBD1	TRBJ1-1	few	CSVGYQTGRNTEAFF	TGCAGCGTTGGATATCAGACAGGGCGGAACACTGAAGCTTTCTTT
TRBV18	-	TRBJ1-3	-	CASSPPRGSSGNTIYF	TGTGCCAGCTCACCACCACGGGGGAGCTCTGGAAACACCATATATTTT
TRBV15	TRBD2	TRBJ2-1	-	CATSRDRGTINEQFF	TGTGCCACCAGCAGAGATCGGGGGACTATCAATGAGCAGTTCTTC
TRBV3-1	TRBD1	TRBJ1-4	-	CASSQPQGVEEKLFF	TGTGCCAGCAGCCAACCCCAGGGGGTTGAAGAAAAACTGTTTTTT
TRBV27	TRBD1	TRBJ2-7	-	CASSWTGGAYEQYF	TGTGCCAGCAGTTGGACAGGGGGGGCCTACGAGCAGTACTTC